Below, 5 T cell receptor beta chains from the same sample are listed, as sequenced in a study of blood T cell repertoires in COVID-19. Generated by immunoSEQ multiplex PCR, the TCRdb table keeps only in-frame clones and is missing some. This table holds about 140,000 clones, roughly 91% found once. The sample was peripheral blood. The receptor source for this set is a man aged 55 to 70 with active or convalescent COVID-19.

The chain employs TRBV30 and TRBJ2-7, with D perhaps matching TRBD2 (6 bases). V lost 3 bases and J 7 bases, leaving 22 bases between the germline ends. The CDR3 sequence is 15 residues long. Germline assignment: CDR1 GTSNPN and CDR2 SVGIG (reference sequence). CDR3 nucleotides: TGTGCCTGGAGCGCCCTGGGACGGGAGATATATGAGCAGTACTTC. It codes for CAWSALGREIYEQYF.

The rearrangement links TRBV7-8 to TRBJ1-2; a weak D match, TRBD1 (5 bases). CDR1 is SGHVS and CDR2 is FQNEAQ in the germline V gene. The V gene lost 1 base and the J gene lost 8 bases, with 14 bases spanning the gap. The CDR3 covers 14 residues. The CDR3 DNA follows: TGTGCCAGCAGCTTAGACGGGGGTTCCCACGGCTACACCTTC. Encoded protein: CASSLDGGSHGYTF.

J is TRBJ1-2 and V is TRBV3-1 (or the pseudogene TRBV3-2); tentative D call: TRBD1 (6 bases). The CDR3 consists of 14 residues. CDR1 and CDR2 (germline): LGHDT, YNNKEL (reference sequence). Trimming removed 4 bases at V and 1 base at J, with 10 bases between. Written as DNA, the CDR3 is TGTGCCAGCAGCCCGGACAGATTTAACTATGGCTACACCTTC. Amino acid sequence: CASSPDRFNYGYTF.

The CDR3 DNA sequence: TGTGCCAGCAGTACCGGGACTAGCGGCATCAATGAGCAGTTCTTC. Translated, it gives CASSTGTSGINEQFF. The chain couples TRBV6-5 to TRBJ2-1; 11 bases match TRBD2. Germline V gene sequence: CDR1 MNHEY, CDR2 SVGAGI. The length of the CDR3 is 15 residues. The trim removed 5 bases at V and 6 bases at J, leaving 6 bases unmatched.

This chain links TRBV5-6 with TRBJ1-6, with no clear D. The CDR3 loop spans 13 amino acids. V dropped 2 bases and J dropped 14 bases, with 14 bases sitting between them. Germline values: CDR1 SGHDT, CDR2 YYEEEE. The CDR3 sequence is CASSLLSTPTLHF. The DNA for the CDR3 is TGTGCCAGCAGCTTACTGTCTACCCCAACCCTCCACTTT.